The text below deals with one T cell receptor (beta chain). Its antigen is unidentified. A much larger clonotype is one base distant, so this may be a read error. This entry is derived from a study of CD8 T cells in ankylosing spondylitis. TCRdb independently ran MiXCR on the 5' RACE reads; one entry per CDR3 protein. In the table there are under 150,000 distinct CDR3 sequences, 8% to 9% of which are singletons. The CDR3 is made up of 16 amino acids. The V and J ends lost 0 bases and 3 bases respectively, with 12 bases between them. In germline, CDR1 is SGHTA, CDR2 FQGNSA. Whole-study findings and limits: A CD8+ phenotype characterized the disease-linked clones, which were relatively rare in peripheral blood. In the blood and synovial fluid of reactive arthritis, some motif variants had been previously reported.

The sample was synovial fluid, either unsorted or a sorted T cell fraction (not recorded which). This sequence was found in a male donor with ankylosing spondylitis. The rearrangement links TRBV7-2 to TRBJ2-1; D gene unclear. In nucleotides, the CDR3 is TGTGCCAGCAGCTTAGCGTCGGCGTGTGGCTACAATGAGCAGTTCTTC. Protein sequence: CASSLASACGYNEQFF.